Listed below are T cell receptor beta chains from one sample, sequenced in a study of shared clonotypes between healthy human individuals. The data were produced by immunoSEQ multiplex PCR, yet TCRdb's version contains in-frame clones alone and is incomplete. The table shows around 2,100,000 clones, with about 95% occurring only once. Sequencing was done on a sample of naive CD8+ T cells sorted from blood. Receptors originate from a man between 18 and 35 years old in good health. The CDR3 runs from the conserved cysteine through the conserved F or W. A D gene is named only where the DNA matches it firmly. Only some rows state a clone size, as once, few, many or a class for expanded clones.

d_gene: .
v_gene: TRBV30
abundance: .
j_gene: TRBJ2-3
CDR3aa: CAWSVLHGTDTQYF
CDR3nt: TGTGCCTGGAGTGTGCTCCACGGCACAGATACGCAGTATTTT

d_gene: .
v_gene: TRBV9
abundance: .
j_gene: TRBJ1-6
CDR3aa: CASSVTDQGSSYNSPLHF
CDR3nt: TGTGCCAGCAGCGTAACCGACCAGGGGAGCTCCTATAATTCACCCCTCCACTTT

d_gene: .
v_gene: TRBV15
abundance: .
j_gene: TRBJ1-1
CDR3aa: CATSRAVRDTEAFF
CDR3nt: TGTGCCACCAGCAGAGCAGTAAGAGACACTGAAGCTTTCTTT

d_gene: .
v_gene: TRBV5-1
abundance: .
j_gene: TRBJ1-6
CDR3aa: CASSSGVPHYNSPLHF
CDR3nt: TGCGCCAGCAGCTCAGGGGTTCCCCACTATAATTCACCCCTCCACTTT

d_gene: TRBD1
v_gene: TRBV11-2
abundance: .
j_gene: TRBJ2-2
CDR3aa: CASSLKTGDTGELFF
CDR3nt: TGTGCCAGCAGCTTAAAGACAGGGGACACCGGGGAGCTGTTTTTT

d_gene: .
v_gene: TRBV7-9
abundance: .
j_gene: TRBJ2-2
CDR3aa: CASSLGSTGELFF
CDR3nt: TGTGCCAGCAGCTTAGGCAGTACCGGGGAGCTGTTTTTT

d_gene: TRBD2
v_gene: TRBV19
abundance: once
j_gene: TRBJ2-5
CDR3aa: CASSIDERGGEETQYF
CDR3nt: TGTGCCAGTAGTATAGACGAGCGGGGGGGCGAAGAGACCCAGTACTTC

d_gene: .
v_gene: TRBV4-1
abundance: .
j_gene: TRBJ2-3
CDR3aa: CASSQLGHTDTQYF
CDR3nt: TGCGCCAGCAGCCAATTGGGGCACACAGATACGCAGTATTTT

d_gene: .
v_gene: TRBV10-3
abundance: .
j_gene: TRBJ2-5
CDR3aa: CAISESSLGGATGETQYF
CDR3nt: TGTGCCATCAGTGAGTCGAGTTTGGGCGGGGCGACGGGGGAGACCCAGTACTTC

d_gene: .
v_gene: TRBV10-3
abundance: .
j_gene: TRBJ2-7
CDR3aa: CAIRPPGHAYEQYF
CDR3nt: TGTGCCATCAGACCCCCGGGACATGCCTACGAGCAGTACTTC

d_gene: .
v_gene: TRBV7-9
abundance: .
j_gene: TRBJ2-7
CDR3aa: CASSTDQGVYEQYF
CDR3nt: TGTGCCAGCAGCACGGACCAGGGTGTCTACGAGCAGTACTTC

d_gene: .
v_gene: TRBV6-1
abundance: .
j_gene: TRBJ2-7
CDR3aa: CASSEMVTYEQYF
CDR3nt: TGTGCCAGCAGTGAAATGGTTACCTACGAGCAGTACTTC

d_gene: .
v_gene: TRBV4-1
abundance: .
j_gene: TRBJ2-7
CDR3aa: CASSQTRGGYEQYF
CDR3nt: TGCGCCAGCAGCCAGACTAGAGGCGGCTACGAGCAGTACTTC

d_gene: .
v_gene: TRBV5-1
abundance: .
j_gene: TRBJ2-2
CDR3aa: CASSLVGPGELFF
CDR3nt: TGCGCCAGCAGCTTGGTTGGGCCCGGGGAGCTGTTTTTT

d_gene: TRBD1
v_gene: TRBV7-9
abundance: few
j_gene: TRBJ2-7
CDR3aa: CASTTGQGQSYEQYF
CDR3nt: TGTGCCAGCACCACAGGACAGGGTCAAAGCTACGAGCAGTACTTC

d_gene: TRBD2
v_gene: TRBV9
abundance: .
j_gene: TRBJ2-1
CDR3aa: CASTVGSGNSFNNEQFF
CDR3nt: TGTGCCAGCACTGTCGGTAGCGGGAACAGTTTTAACAATGAGCAGTTCTTC

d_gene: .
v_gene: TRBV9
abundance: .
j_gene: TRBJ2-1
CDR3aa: CASSADAGHNEQFF
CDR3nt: TGTGCCAGCAGCGCAGATGCCGGCCACAATGAGCAGTTCTTC

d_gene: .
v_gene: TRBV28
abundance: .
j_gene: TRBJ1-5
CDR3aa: CASSSRDIRFNQPQHF
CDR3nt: TGTGCCAGCAGTTCGAGGGACATACGGTTCAATCAGCCCCAGCATTTT

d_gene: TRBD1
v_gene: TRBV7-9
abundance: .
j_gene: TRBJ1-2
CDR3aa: CASSSEQGYYGYTF
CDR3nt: TGTGCCAGCAGCTCCGAACAGGGGTACTATGGCTACACCTTC

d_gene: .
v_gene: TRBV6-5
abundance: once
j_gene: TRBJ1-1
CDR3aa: CASSYGSLGTEAFF
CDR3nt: TGTGCCAGCAGTTACGGGTCCCTGGGCACTGAAGCTTTCTTT

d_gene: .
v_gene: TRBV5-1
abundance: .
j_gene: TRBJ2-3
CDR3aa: CASSFRTSTDTQYF
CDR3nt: TGCGCCAGCAGCTTTCGGACAAGCACAGATACGCAGTATTTT

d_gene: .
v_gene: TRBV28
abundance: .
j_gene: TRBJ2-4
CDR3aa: CASSLNGYVEGKNIQYF
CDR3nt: TGTGCCAGCAGTTTGAACGGATACGTAGAGGGCAAAAACATTCAGTACTTC

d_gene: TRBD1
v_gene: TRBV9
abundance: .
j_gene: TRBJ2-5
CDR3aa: CASSVGGQGETQYF
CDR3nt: TGTGCCAGCAGCGTAGGGGGACAGGGGGAGACCCAGTACTTC

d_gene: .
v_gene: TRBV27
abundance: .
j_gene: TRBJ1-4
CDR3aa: CASSADATNEKLFF
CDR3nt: TGTGCCAGCAGTGCAGATGCAACTAATGAAAAACTGTTTTTT

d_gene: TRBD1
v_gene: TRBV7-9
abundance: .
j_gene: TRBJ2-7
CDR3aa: CASSLPGQGIHEQYF
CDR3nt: TGTGCCAGCAGCCTCCCGGGACAGGGGATCCACGAGCAGTACTTC

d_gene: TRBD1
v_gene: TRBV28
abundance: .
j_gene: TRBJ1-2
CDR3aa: CASSPAGTVYGYTF
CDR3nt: TGTGCCAGCAGTCCGGCCGGGACAGTCTATGGCTACACCTTC

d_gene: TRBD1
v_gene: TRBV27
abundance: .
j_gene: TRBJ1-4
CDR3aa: CASSTAETGYNEKLFF
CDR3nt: TGTGCCAGCAGTACCGCCGAGACAGGGTATAATGAAAAACTGTTTTTT

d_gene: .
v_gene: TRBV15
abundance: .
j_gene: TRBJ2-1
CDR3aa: CATSREGVPYNEQFF
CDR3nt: TGTGCCACCAGCAGAGAAGGGGTCCCCTACAATGAGCAGTTCTTC

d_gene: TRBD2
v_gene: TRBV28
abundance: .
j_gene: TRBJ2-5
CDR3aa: CASSLYLSGTSGGQETQYF
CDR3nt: TGTGCCAGCAGTTTGTATTTATCGGGGACTAGCGGGGGACAAGAGACCCAGTACTTC

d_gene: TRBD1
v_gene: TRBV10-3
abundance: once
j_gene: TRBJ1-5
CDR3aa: CAINDRDRDQPQHF
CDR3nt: TGTGCCATCAACGACCGGGACAGGGATCAGCCCCAGCATTTT

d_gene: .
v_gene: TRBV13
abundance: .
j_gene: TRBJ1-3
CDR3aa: CASSFGQSGNTIYF
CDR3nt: TGTGCCAGCAGCTTCGGGCAGTCCGGAAACACCATATATTTT

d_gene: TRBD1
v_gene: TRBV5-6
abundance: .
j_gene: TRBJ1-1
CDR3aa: CASSPEADSGGTEAFF
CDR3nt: TGTGCCAGCAGCCCCGAGGCGGACTCAGGGGGCACTGAAGCTTTCTTT

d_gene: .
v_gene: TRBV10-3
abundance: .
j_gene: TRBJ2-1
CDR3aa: CAIRPGPTSSYNEQFF
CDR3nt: TGTGCCATCAGACCCGGACCTACAAGCTCCTACAATGAGCAGTTCTTC

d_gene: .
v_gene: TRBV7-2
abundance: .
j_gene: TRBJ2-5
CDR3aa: CASSPLTGTYQETQYF
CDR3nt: TGTGCCAGCAGCCCTCTCACCGGGACGTACCAAGAGACCCAGTACTTC

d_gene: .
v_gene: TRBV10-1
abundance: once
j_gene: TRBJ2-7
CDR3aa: CASSELHGGLEQYF
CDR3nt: TGCGCCAGCAGTGAATTACACGGAGGGCTCGAGCAGTACTTC

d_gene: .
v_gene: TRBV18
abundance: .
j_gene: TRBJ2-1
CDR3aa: CASSPAGVTNNEQFF
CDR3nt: TGTGCCAGCTCACCAGCAGGGGTCACAAACAATGAGCAGTTCTTC

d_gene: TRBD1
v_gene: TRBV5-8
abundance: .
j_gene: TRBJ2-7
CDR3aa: CASDDRVGYEQYF
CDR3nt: TGTGCCAGCGATGACAGGGTCGGCTACGAGCAGTACTTC

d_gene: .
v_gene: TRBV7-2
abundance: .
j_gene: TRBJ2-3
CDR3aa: CASSLYSSGTDTQYF
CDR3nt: TGTGCCAGCAGCTTATATTCTAGCGGCACAGATACGCAGTATTTT

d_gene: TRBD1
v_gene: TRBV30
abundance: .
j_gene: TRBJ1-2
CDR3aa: CAWSDGDRGLYGYTF
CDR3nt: TGTGCCTGGAGTGACGGGGACAGGGGCCTCTATGGCTACACCTTC

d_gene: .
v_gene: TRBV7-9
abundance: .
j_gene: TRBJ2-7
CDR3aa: CASSLLEGGHEQYF
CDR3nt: TGTGCCAGCAGTCTCCTGGAGGGGGGCCACGAGCAGTACTTC

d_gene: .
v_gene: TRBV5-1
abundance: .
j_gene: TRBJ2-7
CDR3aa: CASSLDHLYEQYF
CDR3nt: TGCGCCAGCAGCTTGGACCACCTCTACGAGCAGTACTTC

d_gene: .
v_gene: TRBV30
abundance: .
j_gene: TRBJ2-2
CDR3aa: CAWSHEVGRSNTGELFF
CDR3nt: TGTGCCTGGAGTCACGAGGTGGGCAGGAGCAACACCGGGGAGCTGTTTTTT

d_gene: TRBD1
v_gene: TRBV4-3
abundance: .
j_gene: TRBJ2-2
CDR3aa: CASSQKDRAGTGELFF
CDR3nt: TGCGCCAGCAGCCAAAAGGACAGGGCCGGGACCGGGGAGCTGTTTTTT

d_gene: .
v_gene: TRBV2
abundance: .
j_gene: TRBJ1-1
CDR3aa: CASSYSVNTEAFF
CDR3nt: TGTGCCAGCAGTTATTCCGTGAACACTGAAGCTTTCTTT

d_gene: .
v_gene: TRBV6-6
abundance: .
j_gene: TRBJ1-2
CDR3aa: CASILGGGYTF
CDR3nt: TGTGCCAGCATCCTTGGTGGTGGCTACACCTTC

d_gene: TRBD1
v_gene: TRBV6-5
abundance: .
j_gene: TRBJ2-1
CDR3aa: CASSYAGTGVNEQFF
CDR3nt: TGTGCCAGCAGTTACGCCGGGACAGGGGTCAATGAGCAGTTCTTC

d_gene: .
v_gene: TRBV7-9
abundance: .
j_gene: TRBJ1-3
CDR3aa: CASSKIERGSGNTIYF
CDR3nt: TGTGCCAGCAGCAAGATAGAACGGGGCTCTGGAAACACCATATATTTT

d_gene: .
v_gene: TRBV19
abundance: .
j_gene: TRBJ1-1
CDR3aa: CASSIGRTEAFF
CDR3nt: TGTGCCAGTAGTATAGGGAGGACTGAAGCTTTCTTT

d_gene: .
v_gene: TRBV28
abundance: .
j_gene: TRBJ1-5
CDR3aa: CASSSRGWDQPQHF
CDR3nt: TGTGCCAGCAGCTCGCGGGGGTGGGATCAGCCCCAGCATTTT

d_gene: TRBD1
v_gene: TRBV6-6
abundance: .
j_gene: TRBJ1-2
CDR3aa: CASSYNPDRAFYGYTF
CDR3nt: TGTGCCAGCAGTTACAACCCGGACAGGGCCTTCTATGGCTACACCTTC

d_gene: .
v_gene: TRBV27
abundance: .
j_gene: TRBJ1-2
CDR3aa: CASSFVQDSNYGYTF
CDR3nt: TGTGCCAGCAGTTTTGTACAGGATTCTAACTATGGCTACACCTTC

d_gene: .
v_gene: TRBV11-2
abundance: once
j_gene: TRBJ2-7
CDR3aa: CASSLGTRPYEQYF
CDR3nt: TGTGCCAGCAGCTTAGGCACACGCCCCTACGAGCAGTACTTC

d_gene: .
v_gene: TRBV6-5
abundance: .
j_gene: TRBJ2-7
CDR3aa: CASSPTNYEQYF
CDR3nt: TGTGCCAGCAGCCCCACGAACTACGAGCAGTACTTC

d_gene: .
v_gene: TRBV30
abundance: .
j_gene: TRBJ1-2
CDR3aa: CASSDRRSGGYTF
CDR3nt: TGTGCCTCCTCGGACAGACGCTCTGGTGGCTACACCTTC